This T cell receptor beta chain comes out of a study of lymphopenia after photon versus proton radiotherapy (dated by TCRdb to about 2019). About the full investigation: The immunological effects of photon versus proton radiation therapy were compared in patients with gastrointestinal tumors who developed high-grade lymphopenia. The study was designed to characterize how the impact on the immune system differs between the two radiation modalities. The 15 to 20 patients in the cohort had gastrointestinal tumors, were treated with either photon or proton therapy, and subsequently developed lymphopenia. Beyond this particular receptor, the publication reports: After the lymphocyte count nadir, repertoires from photon-treated patients showed oligoclonal expansion, particularly of CD8+ Temra cells, and this expansion drove the decline in diversity. Across the cohort, an inverse correlation was found between a larger post-nadir drop in TCR diversity and overall survival time among patients who died. During treatment, patients who received proton therapy stayed relatively stable, whereas patients who received photon therapy lost naive T cells and TCR diversity and gained effector/memory populations. The survival association was assessed only in patients who died, and the authors presented better survival with proton therapy as a possibility rather than a demonstrated result.

Worth noting for this clone: Its antigen specificity is not known. Base qualities are missing; no much larger clone stands one base away.

Libraries were built with the immunoSEQ multiplex PCR assay. T cell repertoires were profiled by deep sequencing of rearranged TCR beta loci, alongside multiparametric flow cytometry. Sourced from immuneACCESS, this table was stored by TCRdb with only in-frame sequences that have V and J called. A share of the clones is absent; for the studies checked, an unresolved V gene accounts for under half, and the remainder has no known explanation. Present in this sample are 55,000 to 75,000 clones, around 90% of which were seen just once. The top ten hold 2.9% of the sample. Including the terminal cysteine and phenylalanine, the CDR3 comprises 13 residues. Left in the record is the CDR3 DNA by itself, 39 bases read in frame from the first base. CDR1 and CDR2 were assigned from the germline V gene as SGHAT and FQNNGV. V is clipped by 1 base and J by 2 bases, and the sequence between their germline boundaries is 5 bases long.

The receptor's source is a woman aged 70 to 79 with pancreatic cancer. Material: peripheral blood, obtained from a patient treated with photon-based radiotherapy. Recombination linked TRBV11-2 to TRBJ2-5, with the D segment identity uncertain. The CDR3 loop reads CASSLARQETQYF. The DNA is as follows: TGTGCCAGCAGCTTAGCCCGACAAGAGACCCAGTACTTC.